This T cell receptor beta chain came from a study of blood T cell repertoires in COVID-19. On the study more broadly: Sources were T cells, B-cell-depleted T cells, or PBMCs; the material itself was cDNA or gDNA.

Seattle enrolled patients during active infection and tracked them longitudinally. The germline V gene has CDR1 LNHDA and CDR2 SQIVND (reference sequence). The CDR3 consists of 14 residues. V lost 5 bases to trimming and J lost 10 bases; unmatched junction nucleotides: 11. As originally analysed: Estimation of nucleated cell counts was performed using reference gene primer amplification. Profiling relied on immunoSEQ multiplex PCR, and the TCRdb table lists in-frame clones only, not all of them. The V and J calls and clone size were taken over from that table, and D and trimming were inferred from the DNA. The data show approximately 150,000 clones, 88% seen once.

Material: peripheral blood. This clonotype originated in a human donor with COVID-19, enrolled during active disease. The donor label of this sample is uncertain. This rearrangement joins TRBV19 to TRBJ1-5, with TRBD1 identical over 7 bases. CDR3 sequence: CASSPRGTGSPQHF. CDR3 coding DNA: TGTGCCAGTAGTCCCAGGGGGACTGGATCACCCCAGCATTTT.